This T cell receptor (beta chain) was sequenced during a study of Ad26.COV2.S vaccination and SARS-CoV-2 variants. About the study: The vaccine Ad26.COV2.S was put into the muscle once, or twice with 56 days between.

Profiling relied on immunoSEQ multiplex PCR, and the TCRdb table lists in-frame clones only, not all of them. Seen here are around 400,000 clones, around 91% observed once, and the top ten hold over 1.5%. Study-level results: Vaccinees and placebo recipients showed similar non-spike TCR breadth.

For this clone: Its matching antigen is unknown.

Treatment described: about 20 received Ad26.COV2.S at low or high dose, single or two shots; 5 received placebo; per-sample allocation not given. Sampling took place 63 days after the first vaccine or placebo injection. The CDR3 extends over 14 amino acids. From germline, CDR1 is MNHEY and CDR2 SVGAGI. Trimming stripped 6 bases from V and 3 bases from J, with 15 bases between. This clonotype originated in a person aged 18-60 years who received the Ad26.COV2.S COVID-19 vaccine or a placebo. The gene calls are TRBV6-5 and TRBJ2-7, with D maybe TRBD1 (5 bases). Sequences were derived from peripheral blood, sampled in a trial of Ad26.COV2.S vaccine versus placebo. The CDR3 reads CASSPLGRVYEQYF. Here the CDR3 DNA reads TGTGCCAGCAGCCCCTTGGGCAGGGTCTACGAGCAGTACTTC.